Presented here are 11 T cell receptor beta chains from one specimen sequenced in a study of tumor and adjacent non-tumor tissue in lung cancer (dated by TCRdb to 2017 to 2018). Bulk unsorted tissue served as the source for RNA extraction, and RNA quality was assessed using a NanoDrop ND-1000 and an Agilent 2100. The normal lung samples consisted of distant non-tumor tissue collected more than 3 cm from the tumor edge. The library was produced with multiplex PCR. TCRdb records Illumina HiSeq 2500 as the sequencer. TCRbeta libraries were built by three rounds of nested PCR using primers (Table S4), following protocols modified from ARM-PCR. TCRdb ran its own pipeline on the public reads, namely fastp trimming at Q25 and MiXCR clone calling, and kept in-frame beta chains. Records with the same CDR3 protein are collapsed into one entry carrying the most frequent genes and DNA. The sample table holds about 76,000 distinct CDR3 sequences, of which more than 80% were seen once. In total, the top ten clones hold roughly half of the sample.

Material for sequencing was distant non-tumor lung tissue. These receptor sequences come from a man in his 60s with non-small cell lung cancer.

Concerning this clonotype: This clone may be a read error of a much larger clone one base away. The chain uses TRBV5-4 and TRBJ2-7; tentative D call: TRBD2 (5 bases). This CDR3 is 15 amino acids long. V was shortened by 4 bases and J by 7 bases, with 21 bases between the two germline ends. Germline CDR1 reads SGHNT; CDR2 reads YYREEE (reference sequence). The CDR3 spells CASSPEVEGEREQYF. DNA for the CDR3: TGTGCCAGCAGCCCGGAGGTAGAGGGAGAGAGGGAGCAGTACTTC.

As regards this clonotype: The CDR3 does not close with the conserved phenylalanine or tryptophan, likely indicating a read error. The rearrangement uses TRBV20-1 and TRBJ2-1; 8 bases match TRBD2. Trimming took 7 bases from V and 0 from J; bases not matched to a gene: 11. This CDR3 is built from 16 residues. Germline CDR1 DFQATT, CDR2 SNEGSKA (reference sequence). As DNA, the CDR3 is TGCAGTGTCGTGAGACTAGCGCAAAGCTCCTACAATGAGCAGTTCTTA. Translating it yields CSVVRLAQSSYNEQFL.

This clonotype was seen only a few times. The V and J genes are TRBV24-1 and TRBJ2-7, with 11 bases identical to TRBD1. V lost 4 bases, J lost 6 bases, and 4 bases stayed unmatched. The CDR3 contains 14 residues. Germline V gene lookup returns CDR1 KGHDR and CDR2 SFDVKD. CDR3 bases: TGTGCCACCAGTGACCCGGGGACAGGGGGCGAGCAGTACTTC. It is translated as CATSDPGTGGEQYF.

The chain uses TRBV7-9 and TRBJ1-2; the D is unclear. Per germline, CDR1 SEHNR and CDR2 FQNEAQ (reference sequence). V dropped 1 base and J dropped 10 bases, with 7 bases sitting between them. CDR3 length: 11 amino acids. CDR3 bases: TGTGCCAGCAGCTTAGGCGACCTCTACACCTTC. This gives the protein CASSLGDLYTF.

This chain connects TRBV29-1 to TRBJ1-1; no firm D call. CDR3 length: 12 amino acids. CDR1 and CDR2 (germline): SQVTM, ANQGSEA. In DNA, the CDR3 is TGCAGTGCCCAAGAGGGAGATACTGAAGCTTTCTTT. It is translated as CSAQEGDTEAFF.

This chain joins TRBV30 and TRBJ1-4; 8 nucleotides line up with TRBD1. The CDR3 has 12 amino acids. Germline CDR1 and CDR2: GTSNPN and SVGIG (reference sequence). The V gene end was trimmed by 8 bases and the J gene end by 7 bases; junction bases not matched to a gene: 6. The CDR3 is CAGGQVIEKLFF. The CDR3 bases are TGTGCCGGGGGACAGGTTATTGAAAAACTGTTTTTT.

Details on this clonotype: A much larger clone lies one base from this, so it may be a read error. J is TRBJ1-1 and V is TRBV5-6, with D perhaps TRBD1 (5 bases). CDR1 is SGHDT, CDR2 YYEEEE, per germline. V dropped 1 base and J dropped 11 bases, with 12 bases sitting between them. CDR3 length: 12 amino acids. CDR3 DNA sequence: TGTGCCAGCAGCTTGATGCGGGGACGGGCTTTCTTT. This sequence encodes CASSLMRGRAFF.

The rearrangement links TRBV24-1 to TRBJ2-1, with TRBD2 matching 10 bases. The V gene end was trimmed by 9 bases and the J gene end by 7 bases; junction bases not matched to a gene: 14. This CDR3 comprises 16 residues. The germline CDR1 and CDR2 sequences are KGHDR and SFDVKD. CDR3 nucleotides: TGTGCCACCTCAAGGGGGGCTAGCGGGAGACTGAATGAGCAGTTCTTC. Translation: CATSRGASGRLNEQFF.

Comment on this clonotype: One base away lies a much larger clone, so this may be a sequencing read error. The chain uses TRBV28 and TRBJ2-3; perhaps TRBD1 as D (5 bases). The CDR3 contains 13 residues. Looked up from germline, CDR1 is MDHEN and CDR2 is SYDVKM. The CDR3 spells CASSFSGKDKQYF. CDR3 bases: TGTGCCAGCAGTTTTTCAGGGAAAGATAAGCAGTATTTT. Together with reference TRBV28 and TRBJ2-3, the CDR3 gives the full variable domain: DVKVTQSSRYLVKRTGEKVFLECVQDMDHENMFWYRQDPGLGLRLIYFSYDVKMKEKGDIPEGYSVSREKKERFSLILESASTNQTSMYLCASSFSGKDKQYFGPGTRLTVL.

The chain couples TRBV6-1 to TRBJ2-6, with no clear D. V was shortened by 1 base and J by 0 bases, with 4 bases between the two germline ends. The V gene's germline CDR1 is MNHNS and CDR2 SASEGT. The CDR3 extends over 15 amino acids. The CDR3 reads CASSEGGSGANVLTF. The CDR3 coding sequence is TGTGCCAGCAGTGAAGGCGGCTCTGGGGCCAACGTCCTGACTTTC.

Details on this clonotype: A read error may produce the germline difference seen at one junction end. This sequence joins TRBV29-1 and TRBJ2-3; weak D call: TRBD2 (6 bases). Germline V gene sequence: CDR1 SQVTM, CDR2 ANQGSEA. CDR3 size: 15 residues. The CDR3 DNA is TGCAGCACCCGAGGAGGGCTTACCAGTACAGGTACGCAGTATTTT. It yields the protein CSTRGGLTSTGTQYF.